The 28 T cell receptor beta chains in this list originate from one sample, sequenced in a study of immune evolution from preneoplasia to lung adenocarcinoma. Here immunoSEQ multiplex PCR was the method, and the copy in TCRdb shows in-frame clones only, minus some. There are 30,000 to 45,000 clones in the sample; 74% occur only once, and under 7.5% lies in the top ten. The sequencing input was FFPE invasive lung adenocarcinoma tissue. The origin of the receptors is a person aged 60 to 70 with lung adenocarcinoma.

As for this clone: Other DNA sequences from this sample encode an identical CDR3 as well. This chain links TRBV19 with TRBJ1-5; D may be TRBD1 (6 bases). CDR3 size: 12 residues. Germline lookup yields CDR1 LNHDA and CDR2 SQIVND (reference sequence). The V gene lost 8 bases and the J gene lost 6 bases, with 11 bases spanning the gap. For the CDR3, the DNA is TGTGCCAGTGATCCAGGGGTTCAGCCCCAGCATTTT. Residues: CASDPGVQPQHF.

This rearrangement joins TRBV5-6 to TRBJ2-5; either TRBD1 or TRBD2 may fit D (5 bases each). The germline V and J ends were trimmed by 0 bases and 2 bases, with 11 bases remaining between them. Per the germline V gene, CDR1 is SGHDT and CDR2 is YYEEEE. The CDR3 loop spans 15 amino acids. CDR3 DNA sequence: TGTGCCAGCAGCTTGGTTGGGGGTAGGCAAGAGACCCAGTACTTC. Translating gives CASSLVGGRQETQYF. The whole variable domain, filled in from reference TRBV5-6 and TRBJ2-5, reads DAGVTQSPTHLIKTRGQQVTLRCSPKSGHDTVSWYQQALGQGPQFIFQYYEEEERQRGNFPDRFSGHQFPNYSSELNVNALLLGDSALYLCASSLVGGRQETQYFGPGTRLLVL.

This clone was found once. This chain connects TRBV29-1 to TRBJ2-7; perhaps TRBD2 as D (5 bases). Germline V gives CDR1 SQVTM, CDR2 ANQGSEA. Trimming took 7 bases from V and 7 from J, leaving 14 bases between them. The CDR3 totals 11 residues. The CDR3 sequence is CSATHSGEQYF. CDR3 DNA sequence: TGCAGCGCGACTCACTCGGGGGAGCAGTACTTC.

The chain has TRBV28 and TRBJ1-2; the match to TRBD1 covers 8 bases. V lost 6 bases, J lost 3 bases, and 9 bases stayed unmatched. CDR3 length: 15 residues. Per the germline V gene, CDR1 is MDHEN and CDR2 is SYDVKM. CDR3 in DNA: TGTGCCAGCAGGATAGGACAGGGAGGATACTATGGCTACACCTTC. Its protein product is CASRIGQGGYYGYTF.

The chain recombines TRBV7-9 with TRBJ1-2, with TRBD1 identical over 9 bases. The V gene's germline CDR1 is SEHNR and CDR2 FQNEAQ (reference sequence). With 5 bases clipped from V and 4 bases from J, the junction kept 8 bases outside the gene matches. CDR3 length: 15 amino acids. The DNA for the CDR3 is TGTGCCAGCAGCACCGGACAGGGGCCTGTCTATGGCTACACCTTC. Residues: CASSTGQGPVYGYTF.

The genes are TRBV9 and TRBJ1-5; possibly TRBD1 for D (5 bases). V was cut by 2 bases and J by 7 bases, with 16 bases left in between. The CDR3 sequence is 15 residues long. Germline V lookup: CDR1 SGDLS, CDR2 YYNGEE. CDR3 amino acids: CASSVGPSNGQPQHF. In nucleotides, the CDR3 is TGTGCCAGCAGCGTGGGACCCTCCAATGGGCAGCCCCAGCATTTT.

The gene calls are TRBV7-6 and TRBJ2-1; 9 bases align to TRBD2. The V segment lost 6 bases and the J segment 6 bases; nucleotides outside the gene matches: 9. There are 15 residues in the CDR3. The germline V gene has CDR1 SGHVS and CDR2 FNYEAQ. This CDR3 is CASRALAGLGNEQFF. The CDR3 coding sequence is TGTGCCAGCAGAGCACTAGCGGGTTTAGGCAATGAGCAGTTCTTC.

The chain carries TRBV28 and TRBJ1-4, with 11 bases matching TRBD1. The V segment lost 2 bases and the J segment 7 bases; nucleotides outside the gene matches: 3. Germline-derived CDR1 and CDR2 are MDHEN and SYDVKM. CDR3 length: 15 amino acids. Written as DNA, the CDR3 is TGTGCCAGCAGTTTAGACGGGACAGGGGGTGAAAAACTGTTTTTT. Translating it yields CASSLDGTGGEKLFF.

This chain uses TRBV20-1 with TRBJ1-2; 8 nucleotides line up with TRBD1. Germline V gene sequence: CDR1 DFQATT, CDR2 SNEGSKA (reference sequence). V was clipped by 5 bases and J by 8 bases; unmatched bases: 1. The CDR3 is 10 residues long. The CDR3 is CSAGTGGYTF. The CDR3 DNA reads TGCAGTGCTGGGACAGGCGGCTACACCTTC.

V and J are TRBV7-9 and TRBJ2-3, with 9 bases aligning to TRBD2. J was trimmed by 5 bases and V by 0 bases; bases with no gene match: 9. The CDR3 contains 17 residues. In germline, CDR1 is SEHNR, CDR2 FQNEAQ (reference sequence). The CDR3, as DNA: TGTGCCAGCAGCTTAGCCCAAACGGGACTAGCTAGAGATACGCAGTATTTT. Amino acids: CASSLAQTGLARDTQYF.

This sequence joins TRBV30 and TRBJ1-3, with 9 bases fitting TRBD1. In germline, CDR1 is GTSNPN, CDR2 SVGIG (reference sequence). The CDR3 runs to 15 residues. V gave up 3 bases and J gave up 1 base; unmatched junction bases: 4. In DNA, the CDR3 is TGTGCCTGGAGCCGGGACAGGGCGTCTGGAAACACCATATATTTT. Translation gives CAWSRDRASGNTIYF.

J is TRBJ2-3 and V is TRBV5-1; D unclear. Germline lookup yields CDR1 SGHRS and CDR2 YFSETQ. V gave up 1 base and J gave up 2 bases, with 8 bases separating them. CDR3 length equals 14 residues. This CDR3 is CASSLSSATDTQYF. In DNA form, the CDR3 reads TGCGCCAGCAGCTTGTCGTCAGCCACAGATACGCAGTATTTT. The variable domain in full, completed from reference TRBV5-1 and TRBJ2-3, reads KAGVTQTPRYLIKTRGQQVTLSCSPISGHRSVSWYQQTPGQGLQFLFEYFSETQRNKGNFPGRFSGRQFSNSRSEMNVSTLELGDSALYLCASSLSSATDTQYFGPGTRLTVL.

Concerning this clone: Sequence at one end of the junction differs from germline and may be a read error. The chain carries TRBV2 and TRBJ1-2, with D maybe TRBD1 (5 bases). Germline V gene sequence: CDR1 SNHLY, CDR2 FYNNEI. This CDR3 has 11 residues. CDR3 loop: CASTPRWDPEF. DNA of the CDR3: TGTGCCAGCACCCCGAGGTGGGACCCTGAATTC.

The chain joins TRBV2 to TRBJ2-1; the match to TRBD2 covers 10 bases. CDR3 length: 18 residues. Germline lookup yields CDR1 SNHLY and CDR2 FYNNEI. J gave up 0 bases and V 5 bases, and 10 bases lay outside the gene matches. The CDR3 is CASSRRRTSGLSYNEQFF. In nucleotides, the CDR3 is TGTGCCAGCAGTCGGAGACGGACTAGCGGCCTCTCCTACAATGAGCAGTTCTTC.

In the case of this clone: In the same sample, other DNA sequences code for this CDR3. The V gene is TRBV2, the J gene TRBJ1-1, with D possibly TRBD1 on 5 matching bases. Germline values: CDR1 SNHLY, CDR2 FYNNEI. V lost 4 bases and J 5 bases, leaving 11 bases between the germline ends. The CDR3 is made up of 13 amino acids. CDR3: CASSVGTGTEAFF. The DNA for the CDR3 is TGTGCCAGCAGTGTAGGGACTGGAACTGAAGCTTTCTTT.

The chain uses TRBV28 and TRBJ2-7, with D hard to call. The CDR3 is made up of 12 amino acids. Germline CDR1 is MDHEN and CDR2 is SYDVKM. Trimming cost V 5 bases and J 3 bases, with 8 bases left between them. The CDR3 bases are TGTGCCAGCAGTCTAACTCACTACGAGCAGTACTTC. Its translation is CASSLTHYEQYF.

For the CDR3, the DNA is TGTGCCAGCAGTTTATGGGCTGGCTTTAATGAAAAACTGTTTTTT. It translates to CASSLWAGFNEKLFF. J is TRBJ1-4 and V is TRBV28; D is ambiguous. The germline V and J ends were trimmed by 0 bases and 4 bases, with 9 bases remaining between them. This CDR3 has 15 amino acids. Looked up from germline, CDR1 is MDHEN and CDR2 is SYDVKM.

This clone was detected only a few times. In DNA form, the CDR3 reads TGTGCCAGCAGCCTGGCCGGGGCCTCGGGGGATGAGCAGTTCTTC. This codes for CASSLAGASGDEQFF. The chain couples TRBV5-4 to TRBJ2-1; D is possibly TRBD2 (6 bases). CDR1 SGHNT and CDR2 YYREEE come from the germline V gene (reference sequence). The CDR3 is made up of 15 amino acids. The ends were cut back, 4 bases at V and 8 bases at J, with 19 bases in the middle.

Of note for this clone: Within the sample, other DNA sequences also encode this same CDR3. The chain is built from TRBV27 and TRBJ1-5; D remains unclear. Germline V gives CDR1 MNHEY, CDR2 SMNVEV (reference sequence). The CDR3 consists of 12 residues. V was cut by 6 bases and J by 7 bases, with 10 bases left in between. The CDR3 DNA reads TGTGCCAGCAGAGCGGGAAACCAGCCCCAGCATTTT. Protein: CASRAGNQPQHF.

Here the CDR3 DNA reads TGCGCCAGCAGCCAAGCTAAAGACAGGGGCCATGGCTACACCTTC. Translating it yields CASSQAKDRGHGYTF. V usage is TRBV4-1 and J usage is TRBJ1-2, with 8 nucleotides matching TRBD1. The length of the CDR3 is 15 residues. With 1 base clipped from V and 6 bases from J, the junction kept 7 bases outside the gene matches. CDR1 is MGHRA and CDR2 is YSYEKL in the germline V gene.

The sample holds a few counts of this clone. This chain links TRBV11-1 with TRBJ2-3; D perhaps matches TRBD1 (7 bases). V lost 3 bases and J 5 bases, leaving 12 bases between the germline ends. The CDR3 extends over 14 amino acids. Germline V gives CDR1 SGHAT, CDR2 FQDESV (reference sequence). The CDR3 coding sequence is TGTGCCAGCAGCTTGCAGGGGGGTGAAGATACGCAGTATTTT. Translating gives CASSLQGGEDTQYF.

There are a few counts of this clone. The rearrangement joins TRBV9 to TRBJ1-5; 7 bases agree with TRBD1. V lost 3 bases and J lost 7; bases outside the gene matches: 7. The CDR3 is 14 residues long. The germline V gene encodes CDR1 SGDLS and CDR2 YYNGEE. The CDR3 protein is CASSATGHRQPQHF. CDR3 in DNA: TGTGCCAGCAGCGCGACAGGGCACCGACAGCCCCAGCATTTT.

V gene TRBV28 combines with J gene TRBJ2-7; a weak D match, TRBD2 (5 bases). CDR1 and CDR2 from the germline V gene are MDHEN and SYDVKM. Deletions cut 6 bases from V and 1 base from J, with 16 bases between. The length of the CDR3 is 15 residues. Here the CDR3 reads CASSKGTSPSYEQYF. CDR3 in DNA: TGTGCCAGCAGCAAGGGAACTAGTCCTTCCTACGAGCAGTACTTC.

This clone has more than one count but fewer than ten. V gene TRBV9 combines with J gene TRBJ2-3; 7 bases align to TRBD1. Germline loops: CDR1 SGDLS, CDR2 YYNGEE. V was clipped by 6 bases and J by 2 bases; unmatched bases: 9. The CDR3 totals 15 residues. This chain's CDR3 is CASTIRDRATDTQYF. DNA for the CDR3: TGTGCCAGCACCATCCGGGACAGAGCCACAGATACGCAGTATTTT.

The chain's CDR3 is CASSQGAGNTIYF. The CDR3 bases are TGCGCCAGCAGCCAGGGGGCTGGAAACACCATATATTTT. The chain is built from TRBV5-1 and TRBJ1-3, with 7 bases that match TRBD1. Germline trimming cut 4 bases from V and 2 bases from J; bases unmatched to any gene: 0. In germline, CDR1 is SGHRS, CDR2 YFSETQ. The CDR3 has 13 residues.

The chain carries TRBV30 and TRBJ1-5; no reliable D call. With 0 bases removed from V and 5 bases from J, the gap between germline ends came to 14 bases. Germline loops: CDR1 GTSNPN, CDR2 SVGIG (reference sequence). This CDR3 is built from 15 residues. CDR3 sequence (DNA): TGTGCCTGGAGTGTACGGGCATCCGGGGATCAGCCCCAGCATTTT. It encodes CAWSVRASGDQPQHF.

V is TRBV14 and J is TRBJ2-6, with D possibly matching TRBD2 (6 bases). CDR3 size: 15 residues. CDR1 is SGHDN and CDR2 is FVKESK in the germline V gene. The V end lost 4 bases, the J end lost 3 bases, and 10 bases lay between the germline ends. The CDR3 reads CASSPRGVGANVLTF. CDR3 nucleotides: TGTGCCAGCAGCCCACGCGGGGTTGGGGCCAACGTCCTGACTTTC.

This sequence joins TRBV5-4 and TRBJ2-5; 13 bases are shared with TRBD2. J gave up 5 bases and V 5 bases, and 3 bases lay outside the gene matches. Germline V CDR1 and CDR2: SGHNT, YYREEE (reference sequence). The CDR3 sequence is 14 residues long. For the CDR3, the DNA is TGTGCCAGCAGTACTAGCGGGAGGGGGGAGACCCAGTACTTC. It encodes CASSTSGRGETQYF.